One and the same sample provided the 12 T cell receptor beta chains below, sequenced in a study of CD8 T cells in Susac syndrome. Roughly 0.45 to 1 ug RNA was reverse transcribed with random hexamers. One entry per CDR3 protein results from TCRdb running MiXCR on the immunoSEQ multiplex PCR reads. The sample comprises 200,000 to 250,000 distinct CDR3 sequences, around 90% of which are singletons, and roughly 0.13% rests with the top ten. Sequenced: CD8+ T cells from PBMCs. These receptors were collected from a human donor with multiple sclerosis.

J is TRBJ2-3 and V is TRBV27; 11 bases are a match to TRBD2. Germline CDR1 MNHEY, CDR2 SMNVEV (reference sequence). This CDR3 comprises 15 residues. The ends lost 6 bases at V and 8 bases at J; junction bases unmatched: 10. This CDR3 is CASSFSGGARGTQYF. DNA for the CDR3: TGTGCCAGCAGCTTTAGCGGGGGGGCACGTGGTACGCAGTATTTT.

This clonotype has more than one count but fewer than ten. The chain combines TRBV19 with TRBJ1-4, with D hard to call. The CDR3 is made up of 14 amino acids. The germline gives CDR1 LNHDA, CDR2 SQIVND (reference sequence). The V end lost 5 bases, the J end lost 8 bases, and 15 bases lay between the germline ends. This CDR3 is CASSPGSEAEKLFF. For the CDR3, the DNA is TGTGCCAGTAGTCCCGGATCTGAGGCGGAAAAACTGTTTTTT.

The V call is TRBV24-1, the J call TRBJ2-3; D is ambiguous. Germline assignment: CDR1 KGHDR and CDR2 SFDVKD. Trimming stripped 5 bases from V and 3 bases from J, with 8 bases between. This CDR3 has 13 amino acids. The CDR3 region is CATSALWTDTQYF. The CDR3 nucleotides read TGTGCCACCAGTGCTCTCTGGACAGATACGCAGTATTTT.

The chain joins TRBV7-6 to TRBJ2-7; possibly TRBD2 for D (7 bases). Trimming cost V 1 base and J 0 bases, with 10 bases left between them. The germline V gene encodes CDR1 SGHVS and CDR2 FNYEAQ. CDR3 length: 15 amino acids. The CDR3 loop is CASSLEGGASYEQYF. DNA for the CDR3: TGTGCCAGCAGCTTAGAGGGGGGGGCCTCCTACGAGCAGTACTTC.

V usage is TRBV5-6 and J usage is TRBJ1-2, with unresolved D. CDR1 and CDR2 from the germline V gene are SGHDT and YYEEEE. CDR3 length: 14 amino acids. V dropped 4 bases and J dropped 0 bases, with 10 bases sitting between them. The CDR3 DNA reads as TGTGCCAGCAGCCCCGATATCTCTAACTATGGCTACACCTTC. Its protein is CASSPDISNYGYTF.

This clonotype was observed a single time. V is TRBV3-1 and J is TRBJ2-5, with 12 nucleotides matching TRBD2. CDR1 and CDR2 from the germline V gene are LGHDT and YNNKEL (reference sequence). This CDR3 has 15 residues. V was pared by 8 bases and J by 4 bases, with 8 bases of the junction left unmatched. The CDR3 spells CASSPVGLAGETQYF. For the CDR3, the DNA is TGTGCCAGCTCCCCCGTGGGACTAGCGGGAGAGACCCAGTACTTC.

The genes are TRBV5-8 and TRBJ2-6, with D tentatively TRBD1 or TRBD2 (5 bases each). V lost 3 bases and J lost 4, with 20 bases in between. Germline V gene lookup returns CDR1 SGHTS and CDR2 YDEGEE. This CDR3 is built from 18 residues. In DNA, the CDR3 is TGTGCCAGCAGCTGGGGGTCTTTCATCCCCTCGGGGGCCAACGTCCTGACTTTC. Its translation: CASSWGSFIPSGANVLTF. The whole variable domain, remainder taken from reference TRBV5-8 and TRBJ2-6, is EAGVTQSPTHLIKTRGQQATLRCSPISGHTSVYWYQQALGLGLQFLLWYDEGEERNRGNFPPRFSGRQFPNYSSELNVNALELEDSALYLCASSWGSFIPSGANVLTFGAGSRLTVL.

V usage is TRBV29-1 and J usage is TRBJ1-1; no definite D call. Germline assignment: CDR1 SQVTM and CDR2 ANQGSEA. The CDR3 runs to 15 residues. V was pared by 3 bases and J by 0 bases, with 14 bases between. CDR3 coding DNA: TGCAGCGTTGAGCCACGCTCCCTCATGAACACTGAAGCTTTCTTT. Its protein is CSVEPRSLMNTEAFF.

The chain has TRBV7-9 and TRBJ2-2; D is possibly TRBD1 or TRBD2 (7 bases each). V lost 0 bases, J lost 1 base, and 12 bases lay in between. CDR1 is SEHNR, CDR2 FQNEAQ, per germline (reference sequence). CDR3 length equals 17 residues. The CDR3 DNA is TGTGCCAGCAGCTTAGCCCCAGGGGGGGTGAACACCGGGGAGCTGTTTTTT. It specifies CASSLAPGGVNTGELFF.

This chain joins TRBV9 and TRBJ2-3; 9 bases line up with TRBD2. The CDR3 loop spans 17 amino acids. With 0 bases clipped from V and 6 bases from J, the junction kept 11 bases outside the gene matches. The germline V gene encodes CDR1 SGDLS and CDR2 YYNGEE. In DNA form, the CDR3 reads TGTGCCAGCAGCGTAGTTTCCGGGGCGGCGGGGGGGGATACGCAGTATTTT. It yields the protein CASSVVSGAAGGDTQYF.

The chain is built from TRBV7-9 and TRBJ2-7; D might be TRBD1 or TRBD2, each matching 5 bases. The V gene lost 8 bases and the J gene lost 2 bases, with 22 bases spanning the gap. CDR1 is SEHNR, CDR2 FQNEAQ, per germline (reference sequence). This CDR3 contains 16 residues. CDR3 DNA sequence: TGTGCCAGCGGGGCTTCTAGCTCGGGAAACGCCTACGAGCAGTACTTC. Translating gives CASGASSSGNAYEQYF.

The rearrangement links TRBV29-1 to TRBJ1-2, with 8 bases aligning to TRBD1. The J segment lost 8 bases and the V segment lost 5 bases, leaving 4 bases of the junction unmatched. The CDR3 is 11 residues long. The germline V gene encodes CDR1 SQVTM and CDR2 ANQGSEA. The CDR3 nucleotides read TGCAGCGTTCCCGGACAGGGCGGCTACACCTTC. It encodes CSVPGQGGYTF. Together with reference TRBV29-1 and TRBJ1-2, the CDR3 gives the full variable domain: SAVISQKPSRDICQRGTSLTIQCQVDSQVTMMFWYRQQPGQSLTLIATANQGSEATYESGFVIDKFPISRPNLTFSTLTVSNMSPEDSSIYLCSVPGQGGYTFGSGTRLTVV.